The source of this T cell receptor (beta chain) is a study of response to subunit inactivated influenza vaccine. General study points: Seasonal influenza vaccination, on each occasion, was suggested by the authors to recruit few new T cells.

For this clonotype: The antigen remains undetermined.

TCRdb fed the RT-PCR reads into MiXCR, producing one record per CDR3 protein. The sample comprises about 780,000 distinct CDR3 sequences, about 18% of which are singletons, and roughly a tenth rests with the top ten. This CDR3 comprises 14 residues. The germline V and J ends were trimmed by 7 bases and 5 bases, with 15 bases remaining between them. J is TRBJ2-1 and V is TRBV12-3 or TRBV12-4; D is unresolved. The specimen was PBMCs from blood, collected about 5 days after vaccination. The receptor was derived from a man aged 50-60 years who received an inactivated influenza vaccine. DNA for the CDR3: TGTGCCAGCAAACCCCTGGAAGGGCACAATGAGCAGTTCTTC. Amino acids: CASKPLEGHNEQFF.